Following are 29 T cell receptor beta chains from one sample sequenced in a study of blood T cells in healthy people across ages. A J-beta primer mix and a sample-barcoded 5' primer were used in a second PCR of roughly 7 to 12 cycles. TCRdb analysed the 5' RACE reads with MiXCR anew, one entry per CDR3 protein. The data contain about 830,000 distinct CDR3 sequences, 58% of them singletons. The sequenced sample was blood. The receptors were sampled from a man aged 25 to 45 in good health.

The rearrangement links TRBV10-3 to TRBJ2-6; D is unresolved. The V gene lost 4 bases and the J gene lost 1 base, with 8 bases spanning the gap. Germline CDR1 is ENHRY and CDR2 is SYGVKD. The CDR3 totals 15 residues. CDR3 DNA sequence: TGTGCCATCAGTGGGAGCCAATCTGGGGCCAACGTCCTGACTTTC. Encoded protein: CAISGSQSGANVLTF.

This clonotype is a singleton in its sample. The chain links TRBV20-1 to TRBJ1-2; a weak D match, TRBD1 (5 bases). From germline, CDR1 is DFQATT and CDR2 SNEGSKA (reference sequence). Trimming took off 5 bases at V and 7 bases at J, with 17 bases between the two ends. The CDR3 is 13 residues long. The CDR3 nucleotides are TGCAGTGCTCCCTCGAGGGGAGATAGTGGCTACACCTTC. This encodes CSAPSRGDSGYTF.

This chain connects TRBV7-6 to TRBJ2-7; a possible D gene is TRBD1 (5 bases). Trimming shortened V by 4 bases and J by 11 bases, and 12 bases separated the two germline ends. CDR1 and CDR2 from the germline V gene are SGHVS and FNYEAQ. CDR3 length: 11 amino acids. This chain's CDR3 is CASSSGHWKYF. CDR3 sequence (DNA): TGTGCCAGCAGCTCCGGACATTGGAAGTACTTC.

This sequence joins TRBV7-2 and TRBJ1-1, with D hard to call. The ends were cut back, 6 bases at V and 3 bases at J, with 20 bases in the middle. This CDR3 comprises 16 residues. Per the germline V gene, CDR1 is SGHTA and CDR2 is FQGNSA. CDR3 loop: CASSSGLYIGHTEAFF. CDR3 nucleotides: TGTGCCAGCAGTTCTGGGCTCTACATCGGTCACACTGAAGCTTTCTTT. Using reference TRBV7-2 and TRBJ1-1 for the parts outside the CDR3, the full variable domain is GAGVSQSPSNKVTEKGKDVELRCDPISGHTALYWYRQSLGQGLEFLIYFQGNSAPDKSGLPSDRFSAERTGGSVSTLTIQRTQQEDSAVYLCASSSGLYIGHTEAFFGQGTRLTVV.

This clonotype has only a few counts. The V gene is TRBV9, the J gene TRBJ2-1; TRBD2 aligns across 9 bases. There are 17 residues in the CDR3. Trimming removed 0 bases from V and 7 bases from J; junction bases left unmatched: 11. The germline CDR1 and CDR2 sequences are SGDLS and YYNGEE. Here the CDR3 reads CASSVAYGGRAENEQFF. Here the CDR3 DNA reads TGTGCCAGCAGCGTAGCATATGGCGGGAGGGCCGAGAATGAGCAGTTCTTC.

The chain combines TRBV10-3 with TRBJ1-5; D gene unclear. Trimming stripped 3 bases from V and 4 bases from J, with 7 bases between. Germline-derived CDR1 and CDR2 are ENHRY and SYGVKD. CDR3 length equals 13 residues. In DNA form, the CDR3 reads TGTGCCATCAGTGAATCTTTAAATCAGCCCCAGCATTTT. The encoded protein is CAISESLNQPQHF.

CDR3 sequence reads: CASITGVGGNEQFF. DNA of the CDR3: TGTGCCAGTATAACAGGGGTGGGGGGCAATGAGCAGTTCTTC. The chain links TRBV6-6 to TRBJ2-1; D perhaps matches TRBD1 (7 bases). CDR1 MNHNY and CDR2 SVGAGI come from the germline V gene (reference sequence). The CDR3 has 14 residues. Trimming took 9 bases from V and 6 from J, leaving 18 bases between them.

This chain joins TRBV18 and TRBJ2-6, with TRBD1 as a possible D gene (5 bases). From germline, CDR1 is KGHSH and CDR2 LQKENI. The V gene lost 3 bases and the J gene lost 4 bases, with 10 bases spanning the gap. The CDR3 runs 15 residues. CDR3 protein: CASSPQRQGANVLTF. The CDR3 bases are TGTGCCAGCTCACCTCAGCGACAGGGGGCCAACGTCCTGACTTTC.

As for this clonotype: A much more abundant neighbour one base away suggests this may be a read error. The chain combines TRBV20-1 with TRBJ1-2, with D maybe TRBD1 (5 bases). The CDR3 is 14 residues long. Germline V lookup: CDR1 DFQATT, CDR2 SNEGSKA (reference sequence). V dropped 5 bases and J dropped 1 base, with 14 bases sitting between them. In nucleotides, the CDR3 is TGCAGTGCTGGGGGGGGGACGCATAACTATGGCTACACCTTC. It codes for CSAGGGTHNYGYTF.

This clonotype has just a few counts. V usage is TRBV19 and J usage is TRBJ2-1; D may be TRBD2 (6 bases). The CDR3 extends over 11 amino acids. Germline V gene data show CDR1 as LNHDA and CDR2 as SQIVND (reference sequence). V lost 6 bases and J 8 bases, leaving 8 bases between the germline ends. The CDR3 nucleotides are TGTGCCAGTAGCGCGGGGTATGAGCAGTTCTTC. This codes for CASSAGYEQFF.

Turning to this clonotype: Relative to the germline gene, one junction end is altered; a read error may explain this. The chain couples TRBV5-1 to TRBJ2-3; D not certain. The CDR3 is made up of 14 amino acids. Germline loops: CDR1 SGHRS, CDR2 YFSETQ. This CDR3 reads CASSEGQRADTQYF. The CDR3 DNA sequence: TGCGCAAGCAGCGAAGGGCAGAGAGCAGATACGCAGTATTTT.

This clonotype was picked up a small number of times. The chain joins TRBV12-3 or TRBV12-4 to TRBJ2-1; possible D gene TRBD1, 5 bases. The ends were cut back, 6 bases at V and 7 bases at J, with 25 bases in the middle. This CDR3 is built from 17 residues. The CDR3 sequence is CASSSIPDTAGKNEQFF. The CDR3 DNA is TGTGCCAGCAGCAGTATACCGGACACTGCTGGTAAGAATGAGCAGTTCTTC.

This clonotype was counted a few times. The DNA for the CDR3 is TGTGCCAGCAGTCCGGGGACAGGGGCGGGAAAACTGTTTTTT. Its translation: CASSPGTGAGKLFF. The J gene is TRBJ1-4, the V gene TRBV12-3 or TRBV12-4; TRBD1 matches 10 bases. The CDR3 covers 14 residues. V dropped 5 bases and J dropped 10; count of bases not matched to a gene: 7.

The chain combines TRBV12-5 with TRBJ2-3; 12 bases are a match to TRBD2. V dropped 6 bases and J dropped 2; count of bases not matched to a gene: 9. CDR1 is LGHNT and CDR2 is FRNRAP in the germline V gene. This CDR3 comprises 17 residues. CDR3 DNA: TGTGCTAGTGGCCAGACTAGCGGGAGAACCGACACAGATACGCAGTATTTT. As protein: CASGQTSGRTDTDTQYF.

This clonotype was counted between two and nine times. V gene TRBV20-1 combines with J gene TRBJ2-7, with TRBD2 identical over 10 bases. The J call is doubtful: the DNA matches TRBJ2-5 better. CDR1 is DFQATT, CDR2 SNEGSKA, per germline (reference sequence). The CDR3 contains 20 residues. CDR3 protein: CSARDREGSSGSVISETQYF. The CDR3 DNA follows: TGCAGTGCTAGAGATCGTGAGGGGTCTAGCGGGAGCGTCATTTCAGAGACCCAGTACTTC.

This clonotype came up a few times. The CDR3, as DNA: TGCAGTGCTAGAGAACCTGGGGGGAAGCAGTACTTC. This gives the protein CSAREPGGKQYF. The chain uses TRBV20-1 and TRBJ2-7; possible D gene TRBD2, 6 bases. This CDR3 region has 12 residues. Trimming stripped 0 bases from V and 8 bases from J, with 11 bases between. The germline V gene encodes CDR1 DFQATT and CDR2 SNEGSKA (reference sequence).

The CDR3: CASRGAGGPYEQYF. CDR3 in DNA: TGTGCCAGCAGGGGGGCAGGGGGACCCTACGAGCAGTACTTC. J is TRBJ2-7 and V is TRBV6-6; 7 positions agree with TRBD1. Germline-derived CDR1 and CDR2 are MNHNY and SVGAGI (reference sequence). The CDR3 covers 14 residues. Trimming removed 6 bases from V and 2 bases from J; junction bases left unmatched: 7.

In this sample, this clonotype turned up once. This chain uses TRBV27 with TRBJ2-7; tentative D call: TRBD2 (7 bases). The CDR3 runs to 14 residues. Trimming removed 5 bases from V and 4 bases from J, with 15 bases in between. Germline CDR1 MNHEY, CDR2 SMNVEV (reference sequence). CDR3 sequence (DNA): TGTGCCAGCAGTGGGGGGGCTTATGGATACGAGCAGTACTTC. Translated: CASSGGAYGYEQYF.

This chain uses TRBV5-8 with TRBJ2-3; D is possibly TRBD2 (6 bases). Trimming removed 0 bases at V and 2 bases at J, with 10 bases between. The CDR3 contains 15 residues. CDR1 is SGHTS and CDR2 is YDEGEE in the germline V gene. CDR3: CASSLGGTFTDTQYF. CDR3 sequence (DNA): TGTGCCAGCAGCTTGGGGGGGACTTTCACAGATACGCAGTATTTT.

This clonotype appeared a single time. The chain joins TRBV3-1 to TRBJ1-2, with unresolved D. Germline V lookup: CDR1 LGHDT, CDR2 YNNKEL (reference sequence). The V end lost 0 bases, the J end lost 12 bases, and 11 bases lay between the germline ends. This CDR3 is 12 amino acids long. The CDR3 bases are TGTGCCAGCAGCCAAGATTTTAGGGTCCACACCTTC. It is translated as CASSQDFRVHTF.

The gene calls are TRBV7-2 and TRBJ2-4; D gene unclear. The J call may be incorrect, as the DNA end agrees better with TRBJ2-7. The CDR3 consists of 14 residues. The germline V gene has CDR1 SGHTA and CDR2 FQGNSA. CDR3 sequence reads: CASSFGGEIYEQYF. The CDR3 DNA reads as TGTGCCAGCAGCTTCGGTGGAGAGATCTACGAGCAGTACTTC.

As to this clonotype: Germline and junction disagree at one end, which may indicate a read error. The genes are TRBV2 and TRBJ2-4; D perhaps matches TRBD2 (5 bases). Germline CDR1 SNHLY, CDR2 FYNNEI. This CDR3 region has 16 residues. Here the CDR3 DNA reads TGTGCCAGCAGTGAAAACGGAGCGGTGGCCAAAACCATTCAGTACTTC. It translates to CASSENGAVAKTIQYF.

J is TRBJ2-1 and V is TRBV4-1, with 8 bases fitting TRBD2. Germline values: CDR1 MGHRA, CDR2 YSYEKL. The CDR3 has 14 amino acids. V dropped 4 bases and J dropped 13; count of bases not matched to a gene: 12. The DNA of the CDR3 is TGCGCCAGCAGCCGAGATGAGACTAGCGCCTTACAGTTCTTC. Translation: CASSRDETSALQFF.

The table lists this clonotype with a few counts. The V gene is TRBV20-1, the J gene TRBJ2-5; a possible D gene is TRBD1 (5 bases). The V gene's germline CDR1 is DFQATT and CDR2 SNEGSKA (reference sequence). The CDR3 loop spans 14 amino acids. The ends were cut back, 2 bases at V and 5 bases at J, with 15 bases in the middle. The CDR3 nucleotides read TGCAGTGCTAGACCGCCCCTGGGGCGGGAGACCCAGTACTTC. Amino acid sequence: CSARPPLGRETQYF.

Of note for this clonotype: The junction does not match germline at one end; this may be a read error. The CDR3 protein is CASSEGGGFEQYF. In nucleotides, the CDR3 is TGCGCTAGCAGTGAGGGTGGGGGTTTCGAGCAGTACTTC. The rearrangement links TRBV10-2 to TRBJ2-7; D tentatively reads TRBD1 or TRBD2 (5 bases each). This CDR3 spans 13 amino acids. Germline V gene data show CDR1 as WSHSY and CDR2 as SAAADI.

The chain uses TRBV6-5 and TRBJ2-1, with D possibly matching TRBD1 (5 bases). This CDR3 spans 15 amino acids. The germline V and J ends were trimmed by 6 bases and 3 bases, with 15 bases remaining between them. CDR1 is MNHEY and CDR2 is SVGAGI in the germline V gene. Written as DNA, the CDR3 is TGTGCCAGCAGACCCGACAGAAGTTTCTACAATGAGCAGTTCTTC. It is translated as CASRPDRSFYNEQFF.

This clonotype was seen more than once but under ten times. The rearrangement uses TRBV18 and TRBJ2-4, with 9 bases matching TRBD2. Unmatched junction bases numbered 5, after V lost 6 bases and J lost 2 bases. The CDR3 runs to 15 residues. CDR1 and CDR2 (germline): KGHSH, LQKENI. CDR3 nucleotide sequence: TGTGCCAGCTCCGGAAGCGGGGGGTCCAAAAACATTCAGTACTTC. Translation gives CASSGSGGSKNIQYF.

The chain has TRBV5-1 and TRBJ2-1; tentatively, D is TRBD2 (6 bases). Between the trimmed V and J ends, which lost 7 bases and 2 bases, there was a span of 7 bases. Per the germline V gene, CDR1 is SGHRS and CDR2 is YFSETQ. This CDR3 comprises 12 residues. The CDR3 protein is CASAGTYNEQFF. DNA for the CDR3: TGCGCCAGCGCGGGAACCTACAATGAGCAGTTCTTC.

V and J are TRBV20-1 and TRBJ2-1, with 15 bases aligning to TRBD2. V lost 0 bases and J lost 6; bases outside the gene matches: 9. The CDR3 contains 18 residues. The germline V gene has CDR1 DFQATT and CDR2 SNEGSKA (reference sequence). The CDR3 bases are TGCAGTGCTAGAGATGATCCGGGACTAGCGGGGGGAACCAATGAGCAGTTCTTC. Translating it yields CSARDDPGLAGGTNEQFF.